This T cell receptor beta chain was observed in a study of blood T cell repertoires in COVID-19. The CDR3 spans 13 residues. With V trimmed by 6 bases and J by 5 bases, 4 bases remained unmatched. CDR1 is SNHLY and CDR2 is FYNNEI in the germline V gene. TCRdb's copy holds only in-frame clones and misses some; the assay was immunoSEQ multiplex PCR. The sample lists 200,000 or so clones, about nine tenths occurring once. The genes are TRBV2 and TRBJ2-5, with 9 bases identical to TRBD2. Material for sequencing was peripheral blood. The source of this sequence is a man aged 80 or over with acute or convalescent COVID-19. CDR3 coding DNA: TGTGCCAGCAGAGCGGGAGGTTCTGAGACCCAGTACTTC. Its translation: CASRAGGSETQYF.